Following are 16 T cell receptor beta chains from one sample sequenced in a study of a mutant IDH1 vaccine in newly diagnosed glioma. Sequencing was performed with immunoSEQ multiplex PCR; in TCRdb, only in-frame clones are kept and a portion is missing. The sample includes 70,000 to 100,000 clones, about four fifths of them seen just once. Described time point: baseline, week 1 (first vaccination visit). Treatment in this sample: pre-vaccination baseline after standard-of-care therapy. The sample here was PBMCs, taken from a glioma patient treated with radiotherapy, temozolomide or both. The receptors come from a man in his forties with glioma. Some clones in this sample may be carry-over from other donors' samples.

The CDR3 DNA sequence: TGCGCCAGCGAGTCGGGACTGTCGAACACCGGGGAGCTGTTTTTT. Residues: CASESGLSNTGELFF. The chain links TRBV5-1 to TRBJ2-2; a possible D gene is TRBD2 (6 bases). The CDR3 totals 15 residues. Germline loops: CDR1 SGHRS, CDR2 YFSETQ. V was clipped by 7 bases and J by 0 bases, with 13 bases between them.

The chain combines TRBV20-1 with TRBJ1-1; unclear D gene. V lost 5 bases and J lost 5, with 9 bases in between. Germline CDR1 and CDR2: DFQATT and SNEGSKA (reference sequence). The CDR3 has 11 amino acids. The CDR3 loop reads CSAGHGTEAFF. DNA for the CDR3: TGCAGTGCTGGGCATGGAACTGAAGCTTTCTTT.

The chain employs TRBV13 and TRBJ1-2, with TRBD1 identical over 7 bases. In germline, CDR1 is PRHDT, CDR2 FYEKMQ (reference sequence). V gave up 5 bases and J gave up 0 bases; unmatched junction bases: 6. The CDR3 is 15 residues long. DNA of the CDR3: TGTGCCAGCAGCCGCGGGGACAGAGCTAACTATGGCTACACCTTC. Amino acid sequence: CASSRGDRANYGYTF.

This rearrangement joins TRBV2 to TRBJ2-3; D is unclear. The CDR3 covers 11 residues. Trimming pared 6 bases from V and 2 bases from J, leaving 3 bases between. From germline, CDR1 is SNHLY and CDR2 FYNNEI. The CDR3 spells CASSATDTQYF. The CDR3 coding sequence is TGTGCCAGCAGCGCCACAGATACGCAGTATTTT.

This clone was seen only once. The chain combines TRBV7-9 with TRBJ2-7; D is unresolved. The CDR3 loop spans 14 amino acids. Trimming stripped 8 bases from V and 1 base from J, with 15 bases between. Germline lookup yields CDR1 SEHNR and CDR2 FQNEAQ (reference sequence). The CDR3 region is CASSGRFPSYEQYF. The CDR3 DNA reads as TGTGCCAGCTCTGGTAGGTTCCCTTCCTACGAGCAGTACTTC.

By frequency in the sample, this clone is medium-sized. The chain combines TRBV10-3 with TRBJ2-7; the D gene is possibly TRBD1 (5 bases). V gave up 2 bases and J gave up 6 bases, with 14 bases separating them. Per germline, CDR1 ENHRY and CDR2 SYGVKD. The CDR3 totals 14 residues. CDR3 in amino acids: CAISEPGPRVEQYF. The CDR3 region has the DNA TGTGCCATCAGTGAGCCAGGGCCCCGGGTCGAGCAGTACTTC.

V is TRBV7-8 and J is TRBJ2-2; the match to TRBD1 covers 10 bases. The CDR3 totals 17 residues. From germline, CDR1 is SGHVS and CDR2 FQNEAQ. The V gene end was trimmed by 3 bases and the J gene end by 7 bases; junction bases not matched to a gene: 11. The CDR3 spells CASSLVATGGRGGELFF. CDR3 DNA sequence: TGTGCCAGCAGCTTGGTGGCGACAGGGGGCAGGGGCGGGGAGCTGTTTTTT.

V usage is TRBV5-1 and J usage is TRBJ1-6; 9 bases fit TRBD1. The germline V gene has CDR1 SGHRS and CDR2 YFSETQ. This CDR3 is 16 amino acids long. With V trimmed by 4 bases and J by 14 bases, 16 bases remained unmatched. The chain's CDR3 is CASSPRPGQGMRSLHF. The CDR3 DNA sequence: TGCGCCAGCAGCCCTCGCCCGGGACAGGGTATGAGATCCCTCCACTTT.

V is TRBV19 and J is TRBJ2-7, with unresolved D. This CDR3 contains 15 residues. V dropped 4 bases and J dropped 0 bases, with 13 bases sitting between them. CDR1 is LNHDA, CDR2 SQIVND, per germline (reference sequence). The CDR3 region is CASSTATRSSYEQYF. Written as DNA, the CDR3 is TGTGCCAGTAGTACCGCAACAAGGAGCTCCTACGAGCAGTACTTC.

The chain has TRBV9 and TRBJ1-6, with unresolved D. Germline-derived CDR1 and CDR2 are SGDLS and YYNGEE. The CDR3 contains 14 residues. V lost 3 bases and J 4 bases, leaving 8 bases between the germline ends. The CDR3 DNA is TGTGCCAGCAGCGAGTGGAGTTATAATTCACCCCTCCACTTT. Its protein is CASSEWSYNSPLHF.

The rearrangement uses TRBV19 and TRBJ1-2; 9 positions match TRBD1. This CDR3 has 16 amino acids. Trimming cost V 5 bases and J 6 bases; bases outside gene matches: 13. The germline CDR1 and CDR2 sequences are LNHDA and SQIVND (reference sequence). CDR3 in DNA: TGTGCCAGTAGTGAAAGGACAGGGGCCGTTCGTGATGGCTACACCTTC. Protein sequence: CASSERTGAVRDGYTF.

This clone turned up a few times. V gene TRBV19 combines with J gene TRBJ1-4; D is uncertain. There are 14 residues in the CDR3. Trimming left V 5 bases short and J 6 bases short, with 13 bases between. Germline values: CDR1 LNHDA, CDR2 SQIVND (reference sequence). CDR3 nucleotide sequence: TGTGCCAGTAGTCCCTCTCTAAGGGATGAAAAACTGTTTTTT. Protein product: CASSPSLRDEKLFF. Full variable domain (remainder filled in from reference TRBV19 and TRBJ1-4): DGGITQSPKYLFRKEGQNVTLSCEQNLNHDAMYWYRQDPGQGLRLIYYSQIVNDFQKGDIAEGYSVSREKKESFPLTVTSAQKNPTAFYLCASSPSLRDEKLFFGSGTQLSVL.

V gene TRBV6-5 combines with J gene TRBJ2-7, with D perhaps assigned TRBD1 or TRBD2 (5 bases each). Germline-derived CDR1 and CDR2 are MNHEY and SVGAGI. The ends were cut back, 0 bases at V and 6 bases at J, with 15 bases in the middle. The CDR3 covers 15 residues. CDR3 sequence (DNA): TGTGCCAGCAGTTACTCGATGCGGCCTGGGGGCGAGCAGTACTTC. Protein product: CASSYSMRPGGEQYF.

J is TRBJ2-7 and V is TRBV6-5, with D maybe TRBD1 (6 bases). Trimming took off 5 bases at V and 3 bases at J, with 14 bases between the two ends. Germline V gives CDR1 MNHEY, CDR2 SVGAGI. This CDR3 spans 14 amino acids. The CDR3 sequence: CASSAQTGIYEQYF. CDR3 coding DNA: TGTGCCAGCAGTGCCCAGACAGGCATCTACGAGCAGTACTTC.

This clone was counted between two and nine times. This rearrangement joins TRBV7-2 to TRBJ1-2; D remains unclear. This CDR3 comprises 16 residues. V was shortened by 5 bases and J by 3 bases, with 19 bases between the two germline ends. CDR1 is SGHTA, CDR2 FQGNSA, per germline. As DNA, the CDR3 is TGTGCCAGCAGCAGCTTTTCCGGGGTAGGGTACTATGGCTACACCTTC. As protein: CASSSFSGVGYYGYTF.

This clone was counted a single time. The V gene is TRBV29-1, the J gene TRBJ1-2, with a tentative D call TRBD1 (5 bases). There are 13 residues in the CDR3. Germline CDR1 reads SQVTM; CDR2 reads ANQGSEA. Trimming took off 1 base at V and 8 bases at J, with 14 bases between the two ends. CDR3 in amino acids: CSVEVLGVRGYTF. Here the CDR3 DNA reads TGCAGCGTTGAAGTTCTAGGGGTACGAGGCTACACCTTC.